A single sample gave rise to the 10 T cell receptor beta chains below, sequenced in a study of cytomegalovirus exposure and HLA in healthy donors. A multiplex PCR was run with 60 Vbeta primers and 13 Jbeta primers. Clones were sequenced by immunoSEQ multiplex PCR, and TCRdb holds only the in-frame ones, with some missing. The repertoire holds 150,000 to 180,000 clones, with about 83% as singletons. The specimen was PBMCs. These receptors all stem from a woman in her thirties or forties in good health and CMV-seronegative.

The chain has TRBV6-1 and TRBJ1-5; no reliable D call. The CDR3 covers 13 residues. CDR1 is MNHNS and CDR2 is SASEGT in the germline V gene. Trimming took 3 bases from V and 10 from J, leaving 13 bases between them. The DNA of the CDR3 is TGTGCCAGCAGTGACAGCGACCGGGGTCCCCAGCATTTT. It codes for CASSDSDRGPQHF.

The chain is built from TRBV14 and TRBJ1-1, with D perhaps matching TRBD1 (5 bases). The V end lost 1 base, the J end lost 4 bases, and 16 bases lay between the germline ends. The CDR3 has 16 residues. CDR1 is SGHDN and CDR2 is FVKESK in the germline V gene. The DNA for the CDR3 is TGTGCCAGCAGCCAAGTGCGGGGGTTTAGGGGCACTGAAGCTTTCTTT. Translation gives CASSQVRGFRGTEAFF.

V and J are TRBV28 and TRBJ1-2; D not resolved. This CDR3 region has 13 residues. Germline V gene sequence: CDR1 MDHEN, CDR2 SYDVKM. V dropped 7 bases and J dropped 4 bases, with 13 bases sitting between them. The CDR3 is CASTSGSGYGYTF. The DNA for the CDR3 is TGTGCCAGCACCTCAGGTTCTGGCTATGGCTACACCTTC.

In DNA, the CDR3 is TGTGCCAGCAGCTCCCTTCGGCGCCAGGGGCAAGGTGGTGGCTACACCTTC. Its protein product is CASSSLRRQGQGGGYTF. The chain combines TRBV11-2 with TRBJ1-2; the D gene is possibly TRBD1 (6 bases). V lost 4 bases to trimming and J lost 7 bases, with 25 bases between them. The CDR3 is 17 residues long. Germline CDR1 reads SGHAT; CDR2 reads FQNNGV.

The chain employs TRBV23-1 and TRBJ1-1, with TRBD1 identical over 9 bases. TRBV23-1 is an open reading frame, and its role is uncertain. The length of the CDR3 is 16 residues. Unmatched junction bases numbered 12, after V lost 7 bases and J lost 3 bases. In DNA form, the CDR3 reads TGCGCCAGCACCACAAACCCGCGGACAGGGGACACTGAAGCTTTCTTT. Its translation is CASTTNPRTGDTEAFF.

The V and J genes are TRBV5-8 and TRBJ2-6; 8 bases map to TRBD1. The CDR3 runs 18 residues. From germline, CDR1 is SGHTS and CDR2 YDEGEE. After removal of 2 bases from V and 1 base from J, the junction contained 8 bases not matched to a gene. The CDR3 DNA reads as TGTGCCAGCAGCTTAGAGGACAGGGTTCTATCTGGGGCCAACGTCCTGACTTTC. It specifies CASSLEDRVLSGANVLTF.

CDR3: CASSVDRGSYNEQFF. The CDR3 DNA sequence: TGTGCCAGTAGTGTCGACAGGGGCTCCTACAATGAGCAGTTCTTC. The V and J genes are TRBV19 and TRBJ2-1; 8 bases line up with TRBD1. CDR1 LNHDA and CDR2 SQIVND come from the germline V gene (reference sequence). The CDR3 consists of 15 residues. V lost 5 bases and J lost 0; bases outside the gene matches: 3.

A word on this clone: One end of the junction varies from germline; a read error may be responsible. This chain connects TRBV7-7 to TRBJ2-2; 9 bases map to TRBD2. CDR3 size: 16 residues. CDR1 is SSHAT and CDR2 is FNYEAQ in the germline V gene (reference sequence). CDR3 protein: CASSLASGATAGELFF. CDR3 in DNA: TGTGCTAGCAGCTTAGCTAGCGGGGCTACCGCTGGGGAGCTGTTTTTT.

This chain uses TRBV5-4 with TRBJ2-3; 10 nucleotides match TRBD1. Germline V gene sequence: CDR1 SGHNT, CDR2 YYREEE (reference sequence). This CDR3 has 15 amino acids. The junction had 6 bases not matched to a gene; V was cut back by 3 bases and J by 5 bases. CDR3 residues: CASSYGTGEGDTQYF. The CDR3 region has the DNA TGTGCCAGCAGCTACGGGACAGGGGAGGGAGATACGCAGTATTTT.

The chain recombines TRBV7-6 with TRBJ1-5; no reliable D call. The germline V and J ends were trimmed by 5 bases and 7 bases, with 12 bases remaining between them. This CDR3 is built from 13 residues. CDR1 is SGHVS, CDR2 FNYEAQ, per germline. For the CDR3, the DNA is TGTGCCAGCAGCCCAATCGCGGGGCAGCCCCAGCATTTT. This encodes CASSPIAGQPQHF.